This TCR beta chain derives from a study of beta chain features in type 1 diabetes. This CDR3 has 15 amino acids. CDR1 and CDR2 from the germline V gene are MGHRA and YSYEKL. V was pared by 2 bases and J by 6 bases, with 13 bases between. The study reverse transcribed the entire isolated RNA, so it sequenced expressed TCRB transcripts. Measured with immunoSEQ multiplex PCR; TCRdb has only the in-frame clones, and not every one. The data hold almost 250,000 clones, with around 14% observed a single time. The receptor's source is a middle-aged woman in good health. V usage is TRBV4-1 and J usage is TRBJ1-4; D is possibly TRBD1 (5 bases). The specimen sequenced was naive CD4+ T cells from blood. The DNA for the CDR3 is TGCGCCAGCAGCCAACGGGGGGTGCCTGATGAAAAACTGTTTTTT. Translated, it gives CASSQRGVPDEKLFF.